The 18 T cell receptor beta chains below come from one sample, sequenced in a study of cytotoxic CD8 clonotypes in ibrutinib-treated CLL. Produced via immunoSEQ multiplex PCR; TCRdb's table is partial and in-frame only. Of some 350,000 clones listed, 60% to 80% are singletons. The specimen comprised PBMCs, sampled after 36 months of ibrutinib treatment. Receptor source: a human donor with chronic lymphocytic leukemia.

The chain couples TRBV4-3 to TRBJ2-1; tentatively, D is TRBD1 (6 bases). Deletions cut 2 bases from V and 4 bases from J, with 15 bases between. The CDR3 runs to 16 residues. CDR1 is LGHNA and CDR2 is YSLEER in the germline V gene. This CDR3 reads CASSQYHRDLYNEQFF. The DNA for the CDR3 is TGCGCCAGCAGCCAATACCACAGGGACCTATACAATGAGCAGTTCTTC.

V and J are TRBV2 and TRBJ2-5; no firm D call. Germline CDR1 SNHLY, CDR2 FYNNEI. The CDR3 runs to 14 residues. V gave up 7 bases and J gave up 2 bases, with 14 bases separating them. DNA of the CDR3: TGTGCCAGCACCGGCGTCTATCGACAAGAGACCCAGTACTTC. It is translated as CASTGVYRQETQYF.

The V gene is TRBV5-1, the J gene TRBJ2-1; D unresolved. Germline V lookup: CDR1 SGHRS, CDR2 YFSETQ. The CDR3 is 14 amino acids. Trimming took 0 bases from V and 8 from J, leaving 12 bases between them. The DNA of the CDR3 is TGCGCCAGCAGCTTGGTTCGATTTACGCATGAGCAGTTCTTC. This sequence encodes CASSLVRFTHEQFF.

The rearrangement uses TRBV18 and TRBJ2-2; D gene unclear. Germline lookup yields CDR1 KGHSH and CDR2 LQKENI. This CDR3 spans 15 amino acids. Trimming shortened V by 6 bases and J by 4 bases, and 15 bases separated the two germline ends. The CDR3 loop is CASSPRPRSTGELFF. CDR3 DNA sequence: TGTGCCAGCTCCCCTCGTCCCCGATCCACCGGGGAGCTGTTTTTT.

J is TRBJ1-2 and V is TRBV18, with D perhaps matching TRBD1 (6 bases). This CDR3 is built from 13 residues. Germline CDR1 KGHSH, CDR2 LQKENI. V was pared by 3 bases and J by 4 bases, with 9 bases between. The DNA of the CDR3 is TGTGCCAGCTCACCGGACAGTGGCTATGGCTACACCTTC. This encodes CASSPDSGYGYTF.

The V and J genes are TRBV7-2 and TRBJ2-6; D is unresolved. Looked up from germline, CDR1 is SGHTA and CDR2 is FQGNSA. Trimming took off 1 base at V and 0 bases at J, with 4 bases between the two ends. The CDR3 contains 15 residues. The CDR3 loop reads CASSLVASGANVLTF. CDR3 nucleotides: TGTGCCAGCAGCTTAGTTGCCTCTGGGGCCAACGTCCTGACTTTC.

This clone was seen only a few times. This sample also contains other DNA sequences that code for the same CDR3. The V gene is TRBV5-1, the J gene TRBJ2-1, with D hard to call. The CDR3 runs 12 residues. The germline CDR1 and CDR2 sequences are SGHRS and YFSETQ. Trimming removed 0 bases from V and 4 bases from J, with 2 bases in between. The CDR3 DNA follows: TGCGCCAGCAGCTTGGTGTACAATGAGCAGTTCTTC. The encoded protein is CASSLVYNEQFF.

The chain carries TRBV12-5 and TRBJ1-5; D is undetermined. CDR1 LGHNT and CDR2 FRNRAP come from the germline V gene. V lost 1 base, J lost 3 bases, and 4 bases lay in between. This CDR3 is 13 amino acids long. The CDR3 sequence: CASGLGFNQPQHF. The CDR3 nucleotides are TGTGCTAGTGGTTTGGGTTTCAATCAGCCCCAGCATTTT.

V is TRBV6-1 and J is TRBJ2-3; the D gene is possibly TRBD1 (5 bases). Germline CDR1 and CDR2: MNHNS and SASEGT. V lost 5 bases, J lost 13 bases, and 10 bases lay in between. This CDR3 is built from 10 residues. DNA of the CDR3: TGTGCCAGCAGTAAAACACAGGAGTATTTT. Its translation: CASSKTQEYF.

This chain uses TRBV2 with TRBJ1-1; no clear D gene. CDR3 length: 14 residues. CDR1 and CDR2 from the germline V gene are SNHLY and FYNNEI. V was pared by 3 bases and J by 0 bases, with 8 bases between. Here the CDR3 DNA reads TGTGCCAGCAGTGACCCCGGGCTGAACACTGAAGCTTTCTTT. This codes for CASSDPGLNTEAFF.

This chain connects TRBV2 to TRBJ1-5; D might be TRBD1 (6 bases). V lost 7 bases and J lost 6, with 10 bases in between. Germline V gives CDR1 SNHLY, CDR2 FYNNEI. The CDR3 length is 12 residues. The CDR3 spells CASTRGGQPQHF. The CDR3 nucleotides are TGTGCCAGCACCCGAGGGGGTCAGCCCCAGCATTTT.

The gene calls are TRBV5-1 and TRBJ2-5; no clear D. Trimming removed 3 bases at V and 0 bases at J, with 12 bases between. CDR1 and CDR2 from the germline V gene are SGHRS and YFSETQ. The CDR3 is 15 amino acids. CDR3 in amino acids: CASSSLTAYQETQYF. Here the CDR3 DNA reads TGCGCCAGCAGCTCGCTTACAGCGTACCAAGAGACCCAGTACTTC.

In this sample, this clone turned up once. The CDR3 here is CASSWTGTYEQYF. DNA for the CDR3: TGTGCCAGCAGTTGGACAGGGACCTACGAGCAGTACTTC. The V call is TRBV27, the J call TRBJ2-7, with 8 positions matching TRBD1. The trim removed 4 bases at V and 2 bases at J, leaving 1 base unmatched. The CDR3 consists of 13 residues. Germline CDR1 and CDR2: MNHEY and SMNVEV (reference sequence).

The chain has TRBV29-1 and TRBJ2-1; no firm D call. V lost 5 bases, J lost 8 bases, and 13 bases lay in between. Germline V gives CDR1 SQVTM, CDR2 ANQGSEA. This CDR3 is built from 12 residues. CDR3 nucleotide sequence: TGCAGCGTTCGACACGATGGGCATGAGCAGTTCTTC. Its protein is CSVRHDGHEQFF.

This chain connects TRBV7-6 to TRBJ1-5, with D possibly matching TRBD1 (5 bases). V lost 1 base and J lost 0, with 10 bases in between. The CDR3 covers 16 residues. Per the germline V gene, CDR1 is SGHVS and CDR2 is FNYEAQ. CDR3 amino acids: CASSLVSGISNQPQHF. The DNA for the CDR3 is TGTGCCAGCAGCTTAGTGTCAGGGATTAGCAATCAGCCCCAGCATTTT.

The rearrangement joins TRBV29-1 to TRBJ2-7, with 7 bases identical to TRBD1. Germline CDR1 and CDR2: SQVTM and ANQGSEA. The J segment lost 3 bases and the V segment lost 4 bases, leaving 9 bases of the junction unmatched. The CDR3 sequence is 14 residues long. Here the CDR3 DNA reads TGCAGCGTTGGGGCCGGGACAGCCGACTACGAGCAGTACTTC. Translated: CSVGAGTADYEQYF.

The chain's CDR3 is CATSRDRWSYTF. The CDR3 nucleotides are TGTGCCACCAGCAGAGATCGGTGGAGCTACACCTTC. The V and J genes are TRBV15 and TRBJ1-2, with D hard to call. The germline V and J ends were trimmed by 0 bases and 9 bases, with 8 bases remaining between them. Germline-derived CDR1 and CDR2 are LNHNV and YYDKDF (reference sequence). The length of the CDR3 is 12 residues.

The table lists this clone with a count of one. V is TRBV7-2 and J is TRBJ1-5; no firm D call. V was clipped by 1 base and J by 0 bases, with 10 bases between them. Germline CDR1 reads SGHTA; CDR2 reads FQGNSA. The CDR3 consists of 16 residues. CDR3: CASSLGAINSNQPQHF. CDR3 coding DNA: TGTGCCAGCAGCTTAGGGGCAATTAATAGCAATCAGCCCCAGCATTTT.